The 29 T cell receptor beta chains reported below all come from one sample, sequenced in a study of T and B cells in COVID-19 patients. BIOMED2 TRB-A/B primer pools were used in multiplex TRB PCR. Using its own MiXCR run on the multiplex PCR reads, TCRdb lists one record per CDR3 protein. The sample yields under 6,000 distinct CDR3 sequences, around a quarter seen once. Each TRB amplification used roughly 220-550 ng of genomic DNA from blood. The sample consisted of blood. These TCRs come from a human donor with active COVID-19.

This clonotype was detected a few times. V and J are TRBV10-2 and TRBJ2-1, with TRBD1 identical over 9 bases. Germline V gives CDR1 WSHSY, CDR2 SAAADI. With V trimmed by 2 bases and J by 8 bases, 1 base remained unmatched. The CDR3 extends over 13 amino acids. CDR3 amino acids: CASSEGDRDEQFF. CDR3 sequence (DNA): TGCGCCAGCAGTGAGGGGGACAGGGATGAGCAGTTCTTC.

This clonotype was detected a few times. The chain uses TRBV12-3 or TRBV12-4 and TRBJ1-2, with a possible D match to TRBD1 (5 bases). The CDR3 extends over 15 amino acids. Trimming took 0 bases from V and 3 from J, leaving 11 bases between them. The CDR3 region has the DNA TGTGCCAGCAGTTTAGCGCCCCAGGGCGACTATGGCTACACCTTC. Translation gives CASSLAPQGDYGYTF.

The chain employs TRBV19 and TRBJ2-5; TRBD1 matches 10 bases. Germline trimming cut 11 bases from V and 3 bases from J; bases unmatched to any gene: 9. This CDR3 has 14 amino acids. CDR1 is LNHDA and CDR2 is SQIVND in the germline V gene (reference sequence). CDR3 protein: CAADGTGEEETQYF. DNA for the CDR3: TGTGCCGCAGACGGGACAGGGGAAGAAGAGACCCAGTACTTC.

V and J are TRBV20-1 and TRBJ2-1; TRBD2 aligns across 8 bases. J was trimmed by 10 bases and V by 0 bases; bases with no gene match: 17. Germline V gene data show CDR1 as DFQATT and CDR2 as SNEGSKA (reference sequence). The CDR3 runs to 17 residues. CDR3 sequence (DNA): TGCAGTGCTAGAGATCCCAGCGGGAGTTTGATTGACGCGGAGCAGTTCTTC. Protein sequence: CSARDPSGSLIDAEQFF.

In this sample, this clonotype is large. J is TRBJ2-1 and V is TRBV6-5; possible D gene TRBD2, 6 bases. Per the germline V gene, CDR1 is MNHEY and CDR2 is SVGAGI. Trimming removed 2 bases at V and 6 bases at J, with 8 bases between. This CDR3 is built from 13 residues. In DNA, the CDR3 is TGTGCCAGCAGTTACCGGGACTCCAATGAGCAGTTCTTC. Amino acid sequence: CASSYRDSNEQFF.

This clonotype was counted a single time. CDR3 amino acids: CASSLAGRFGQPQHF. CDR3 nucleotides: TGTGCCAGCAGCTTAGCCGGCAGGTTCGGACAGCCCCAGCATTTT. The V call is TRBV7-2, the J call TRBJ1-5; D unclear. Looked up from germline, CDR1 is SGHTA and CDR2 is FQGNSA. The CDR3 is 15 amino acids. Trimming pared 0 bases from V and 7 bases from J, leaving 13 bases between.

By share, this clonotype ranks as medium-sized. The CDR3 DNA is TGTGCCAGCAGTTCCCAGTGGGATACGCAGTATTTT. This gives the protein CASSSQWDTQYF. This chain joins TRBV27 and TRBJ2-3; no definite D call. This CDR3 contains 12 residues. From germline, CDR1 is MNHEY and CDR2 SMNVEV (reference sequence). Trimming pared 4 bases from V and 6 bases from J, leaving 8 bases between.

In this sample, this clonotype is medium-sized. The V gene is TRBV6-5, the J gene TRBJ1-3, with unresolved D. CDR3 size: 13 residues. Germline V gives CDR1 MNHEY, CDR2 SVGAGI. V was shortened by 5 bases and J by 8 bases, with 13 bases between the two germline ends. The CDR3 DNA follows: TGTGCCAGCAGTCGTGGGAGCTCAGACACCATATATTTT. Amino acids: CASSRGSSDTIYF.

The chain links TRBV14 to TRBJ1-2; 8 bases agree with TRBD1. The CDR3 totals 15 residues. Germline loops: CDR1 SGHDN, CDR2 FVKESK. The V gene end was trimmed by 4 bases and the J gene end by 7 bases; junction bases not matched to a gene: 11. The CDR3 is CASSRFQGARSGYTF. The CDR3 nucleotides are TGTGCCAGCAGCCGGTTTCAGGGGGCGCGAAGTGGCTACACCTTC.

Regarding this clonotype: A much larger clone differs by one base, so this may be a read error. V and J are TRBV6-5 and TRBJ1-5, with 8 bases fitting TRBD1. Germline CDR1 MNHEY, CDR2 SVGAGI. The CDR3 sequence is 14 residues long. In DNA form, the CDR3 reads TGTGCCAGCAGTTCAGGGGGCCGAAATCAGCACCAGCATTTT. Protein: CASSSGGRNQHQHF.

Within the sample, this clonotype is medium-sized (0.01 to 0.1%). V gene TRBV30 combines with J gene TRBJ1-6; TRBD1 agrees at 7 bases. Germline V CDR1 and CDR2: GTSNPN, SVGIG (reference sequence). With V trimmed by 1 base and J by 7 bases, 10 bases remained unmatched. The CDR3 sequence is 16 residues long. The CDR3 here is CAWSGGATGNNSPLHF. CDR3 sequence (DNA): TGTGCCTGGAGTGGGGGGGCGACAGGGAACAATTCACCCCTCCACTTT.

This chain joins TRBV15 and TRBJ1-1, with D uncertain. The CDR3 totals 15 residues. Looked up from germline, CDR1 is LNHNV and CDR2 is YYDKDF (reference sequence). V gave up 3 bases and J gave up 1 base, with 12 bases separating them. Here the CDR3 DNA reads TGTGCCACCAGCAGCCGGAGGGCCGGGAACACTGAAGCTTTCTTT. This sequence encodes CATSSRRAGNTEAFF.

This chain links TRBV5-4 with TRBJ2-3; possible D gene TRBD2, 6 bases. The CDR3 is 15 residues long. Between the trimmed V and J ends, which lost 4 bases and 2 bases, there was a span of 14 bases. CDR1 is SGHNT, CDR2 YYREEE, per germline (reference sequence). The CDR3 reads CASSPYGTPTDTQYF. The CDR3 region has the DNA TGTGCCAGCAGCCCGTACGGGACTCCCACAGATACGCAGTATTTT.

By frequency in the sample, this clonotype is medium-sized. The genes are TRBV19 and TRBJ1-2; D remains unclear. The CDR3 totals 11 residues. Trimming took 5 bases from V and 9 from J, leaving 10 bases between them. Germline V lookup: CDR1 LNHDA, CDR2 SQIVND (reference sequence). CDR3 sequence: CASSSLIRYTF. The CDR3 nucleotides read TGTGCCAGTAGTTCCTTAATCCGCTACACCTTC.

Judged by abundance, this clonotype is medium-sized. This rearrangement joins TRBV15 to TRBJ2-2; D gene unclear. Germline V lookup: CDR1 LNHNV, CDR2 YYDKDF (reference sequence). This CDR3 comprises 14 residues. V was cut by 6 bases and J by 5 bases, with 13 bases left in between. In nucleotides, the CDR3 is TGTGCCACCAGAAGCGTCGATCATACCGGGGAGCTGTTTTTT. This gives the protein CATRSVDHTGELFF.

The chain links TRBV18 to TRBJ1-1; D might be TRBD1 (5 bases). Trimming shortened V by 0 bases and J by 6 bases, and 14 bases separated the two germline ends. CDR3 length: 15 amino acids. Germline values: CDR1 KGHSH, CDR2 LQKENI. The DNA for the CDR3 is TGTGCCAGCTCACCACCGGCAGGGTATAACGCTGAAGCTTTCTTT. As protein: CASSPPAGYNAEAFF.

This clonotype is termed medium-sized. The CDR3: CASKGETNNQPQHF. The CDR3 DNA follows: TGTGCCAGCAAGGGGGAGACGAACAATCAGCCCCAGCATTTT. This chain links TRBV6-2 or TRBV6-3 with TRBJ1-5; possibly TRBD1 for D (6 bases). CDR3 length: 14 amino acids. V was pared by 7 bases and J by 3 bases, with 13 bases between. The germline CDR1 and CDR2 sequences are MNHEY and SVGEGT.

The chain combines TRBV7-2 with TRBJ1-2, with D possibly being TRBD1 (6 bases). CDR1 SGHTA and CDR2 FQGNSA come from the germline V gene. V lost 5 bases and J lost 4, with 14 bases in between. The CDR3 has 14 amino acids. The CDR3 sequence: CASSIQGLVYGYTF. CDR3 nucleotides: TGTGCCAGCAGCATACAGGGATTGGTCTATGGCTACACCTTC.

This clonotype turned up a few times. V usage is TRBV18 and J usage is TRBJ1-2; weak D call: TRBD1 (5 bases). Germline-derived CDR1 and CDR2 are KGHSH and LQKENI. Trimming left V 0 bases short and J 1 base short, with 9 bases between. The CDR3 is 15 amino acids. The CDR3 sequence: CASSPPGELNYGYTF. CDR3 DNA sequence: TGTGCCAGCTCACCACCGGGGGAGCTTAACTATGGCTACACCTTC. Combining the CDR3 with reference TRBV18 and TRBJ1-2 gives the whole variable domain NAGVMQNPRHLVRRRGQEARLRCSPMKGHSHVYWYRQLPEEGLKFMVYLQKENIIDESGMPKERFSAEFPKEGPSILRIQQVVRGDSAAYFCASSPPGELNYGYTFGSGTRLTVV.

The V gene is TRBV5-1, the J gene TRBJ2-7, with D tentatively TRBD1 (6 bases). This CDR3 is 13 amino acids long. V lost 5 bases to trimming and J lost 3 bases, with 12 bases between them. Germline CDR1 is SGHRS and CDR2 is YFSETQ. The CDR3 nucleotides read TGCGCCAGCAGTAAGGACAGCTTCTACGAGCAGTACTTC. This encodes CASSKDSFYEQYF.

V gene TRBV6-5 combines with J gene TRBJ1-5; D not certain. CDR3 size: 11 residues. Per germline, CDR1 MNHEY and CDR2 SVGAGI. Trimming removed 4 bases at V and 6 bases at J, with 4 bases between. The CDR3 loop is CASSLGQPQHF. The CDR3 DNA is TGTGCCAGCAGTTTGGGTCAGCCCCAGCATTTT.

By its share, this clonotype is medium-sized. As DNA, the CDR3 is TGTGCCACCAGTGATTTTAGCGGGGGGGTCCTGGATACGCAGTATTTT. Translating gives CATSDFSGGVLDTQYF. This sequence joins TRBV24-1 and TRBJ2-3, with 11 bases identical to TRBD2. Germline CDR1 and CDR2: KGHDR and SFDVKD. This CDR3 has 16 amino acids. V lost 1 base and J lost 6; bases outside the gene matches: 5.

Relative to its sample, this clonotype is medium-sized (0.01 to 0.1%). V and J are TRBV12-3 or TRBV12-4 and TRBJ2-2; unclear D gene. V was cut by 3 bases and J by 1 base, with 15 bases left in between. CDR3 length equals 17 residues. This chain's CDR3 is CASSFQYQARNTGELFF. In DNA, the CDR3 is TGTGCCAGCAGTTTTCAATACCAGGCTAGGAACACCGGGGAGCTGTTTTTT.

There are a few counts of this clonotype. The gene calls are TRBV30 and TRBJ1-5; a weak D match, TRBD1 (6 bases). The germline gives CDR1 GTSNPN, CDR2 SVGIG (reference sequence). The length of the CDR3 is 13 residues. V lost 2 bases, J lost 5 bases, and 10 bases lay in between. The DNA for the CDR3 is TGTGCCTGGAGTTCCCGACAGGATCAGCCCCAGCATTTT. It yields the protein CAWSSRQDQPQHF.

Notes on this clonotype: This may come from a read error, since a much larger clone is one base off. As DNA, the CDR3 is TGTGCCAGCAGGATAACTGTCGGTTACAATGAGCAGTACTTC. It translates to CASRITVGYNEQYF. This chain links TRBV6-1 with TRBJ2-1, with D unclear. The DNA end is more similar to TRBJ2-7, so the J call may be wrong. Germline assignment: CDR1 MNHNS and CDR2 SASEGT. This CDR3 contains 14 residues.

The chain links TRBV11-1 to TRBJ1-3; possibly TRBD1 for D (5 bases). The V gene lost 5 bases and the J gene lost 0 bases, with 8 bases spanning the gap. The CDR3 extends over 14 amino acids. Germline loops: CDR1 SGHAT, CDR2 FQDESV (reference sequence). CDR3: CASSRDFSGNTIYF. The CDR3 nucleotides read TGTGCCAGCAGCAGGGACTTCTCTGGAAACACCATATATTTT.

By share, this clonotype ranks as medium-sized. V and J are TRBV18 and TRBJ2-7; TRBD1 is a possible D gene (6 bases). This CDR3 is 15 amino acids long. The germline V and J ends were trimmed by 4 bases and 0 bases, with 13 bases remaining between them. Germline-derived CDR1 and CDR2 are KGHSH and LQKENI. The chain's CDR3 is CASSLGASSSYEQYF. The CDR3 DNA reads as TGTGCCAGCTCACTGGGGGCTTCCAGCTCCTACGAGCAGTACTTC.

This chain connects TRBV6-2 or TRBV6-3 to TRBJ1-1, with a weak D call TRBD1 (5 bases). The CDR3 is made up of 15 amino acids. Germline V gives CDR1 MNHEY, CDR2 SVGEGT. V gave up 11 bases and J gave up 4 bases, with 23 bases separating them. CDR3 sequence reads: CASFRAKSPLTEAFF. CDR3 DNA sequence: TGTGCCTCCTTCAGGGCCAAGTCCCCCCTCACTGAAGCTTTCTTT.

This chain links TRBV20-1 with TRBJ1-1, with a weak D call TRBD1 (6 bases). The CDR3 has 14 amino acids. V shed 0 bases and J shed 1 base, with 9 bases lying between them. Germline loops: CDR1 DFQATT, CDR2 SNEGSKA (reference sequence). The CDR3 DNA is TGCAGTGCTAGAGATGGACAGAAGAACACTGAAGCTTTCTTT. Translating gives CSARDGQKNTEAFF.